These 5 T cell receptor beta chains originate from one sample sequenced in a study of shared clonotypes between healthy human individuals. Libraries were prepared by immunoSEQ multiplex PCR; TCRdb keeps only in-frame clonotypes and omits some of them. The table lists 450,000 or so clones, about 74% of them singletons. Specimen: PBMCs. The receptors originated from a woman between 40 and 50 years old in good health. Some clones in this sample may be carry-over from other donors' samples.

This clone has just one count. The chain couples TRBV7-2 to TRBJ2-7; possibly TRBD1 or TRBD2 for D (6 bases each). V lost 0 bases, J lost 2 bases, and 11 bases lay in between. The germline CDR1 and CDR2 sequences are SGHTA and FQGNSA. This CDR3 has 15 amino acids. The CDR3 DNA sequence: TGTGCCAGCAGCTTAGCTCGGGGGCGGACCTACGAGCAGTACTTC. It is translated as CASSLARGRTYEQYF. Supplemented by reference TRBV7-2 and TRBJ2-7, the full variable domain reads GAGVSQSPSNKVTEKGKDVELRCDPISGHTALYWYRQSLGQGLEFLIYFQGNSAPDKSGLPSDRFSAERTGGSVSTLTIQRTQQEDSAVYLCASSLARGRTYEQYFGPGTRLTVT.

This rearrangement joins TRBV28 to TRBJ2-7, with 9 bases identical to TRBD1. This CDR3 comprises 14 residues. V lost 2 bases, J lost 7 bases, and 6 bases stayed unmatched. Germline lookup yields CDR1 MDHEN and CDR2 SYDVKM. CDR3 bases: TGTGCCAGCAGTTTACGGACAGGGGCCAGGGAGCAGTACTTC. It translates to CASSLRTGAREQYF.

Comment on this clone: This may be a read error, as it is one base from a much larger clone. The chain joins TRBV4-1 to TRBJ2-1; TRBD2 is a possible D gene (5 bases). Looked up from germline, CDR1 is MGHRA and CDR2 is YSYEKL. Trimming shortened V by 4 bases and J by 3 bases, and 19 bases separated the two germline ends. This CDR3 is built from 17 residues. CDR3 residues: CASSRSYPSYSYNEQFF. For the CDR3, the DNA is TGCGCCAGCAGCCGGTCTTACCCTAGCTATAGCTACAATGAGCAGTTCTTC.

The J gene is TRBJ2-1, the V gene TRBV15, with D unclear. The CDR3 runs to 16 residues. V was shortened by 0 bases and J by 4 bases, with 13 bases between the two germline ends. Germline V CDR1 and CDR2: LNHNV, YYDKDF (reference sequence). CDR3 bases: TGTGCCACCAGCAGAGAGTCACCACGGGCGTACAATGAGCAGTTCTTC. Translation gives CATSRESPRAYNEQFF. The variable domain in full, with the rest retrieved from reference TRBV15 and TRBJ2-1, is DAMVIQNPRYQVTQFGKPVTLSCSQTLNHNVMYWYQQKSSQAPKLLFHYYDKDFNNEADTPDNFQSRRPNTSFCFLDIRSPGLGDTAMYLCATSRESPRAYNEQFFGPGTRLTVL.

Comments on this clone: The sample carries other DNA sequences with the same CDR3. This chain links TRBV28 with TRBJ1-2; 12 nucleotides match TRBD1. CDR1 and CDR2 (germline): MDHEN, SYDVKM. Trimming cost V 4 bases and J 8 bases; bases outside gene matches: 8. The length of the CDR3 is 15 residues. The CDR3 loop is CASSSPGQGARGYTF. CDR3 DNA sequence: TGTGCCAGCAGTTCCCCGGGACAGGGGGCTAGGGGCTACACCTTC.